This T cell receptor beta chain was sequenced during a study of cytomegalovirus exposure and HLA in healthy donors. Overall study results and limits: DRB1 had the most TCR associations and HLA-C the fewest, a later analysis found, with rates varying by HLA locus. In a later analysis, an Asian-associated ancestry cluster reportedly showed fewer N-insertions than the approximately 700-donor mean. Some TCR beta chains (roughly 160 of them) were listed as cytomegalovirus-associated. Specificity of three CMV-associated chains for CMV antigens was verified in vitro.

Between the trimmed V and J ends, which lost 5 bases and 2 bases, there was a span of 19 bases. The CDR3 has 16 amino acids. Germline V gene sequence: CDR1 SGHTA, CDR2 FQGNSA. This clone occurred once. Its target is unknown. Amplification used 60 Vbeta primers and 13 Jbeta primers. Clones were sequenced by immunoSEQ multiplex PCR, and TCRdb holds only the in-frame ones, with some missing. Here the sample spans around 120,000 clones, under 90% being singletons. The chain carries TRBV7-2 and TRBJ2-7; D remains unclear. The sample comprised PBMCs. The clonotype was recovered from a female donor in good health and CMV-seropositive. The CDR3 reads CASSLANPGLAYEQYF. CDR3 DNA: TGTGCCAGCAGCCTGGCTAATCCTGGCCTAGCCTACGAGCAGTACTTC.